These T cell receptor beta chains were read from a single sample in a study of T cell changes during pregnancy in multiple sclerosis. Some clones are missing from TCRdb's copy, which holds only in-frame ones; the method was immunoSEQ multiplex PCR. This table has tens of thousands of clones, around 90% appearing once. The sample here was peripheral blood, taken in the third trimester of pregnancy. The receptors shown here come from a female donor with multiple sclerosis, enrolled in a pregnancy study. The CDR3 runs from the conserved cysteine through the conserved F or W. A D gene is named only where the DNA matches it firmly. Expanded clones are given a class, and other clones once, few, many or no size at all.

TRBD2 | NA | TRBJ2-3 | 15 | TRBV7-2 | TGTGCCAGCAGCTTCCTGCGGGAGAGGGCAGATACGCAGTATTTT | CASSFLRERADTQYF
NA | NA | TRBJ1-1 | 14 | TRBV10-3 | TGTGCCATCAGTGCCCTCCAACCAGGCACTGAAGCTTTCTTT | CAISALQPGTEAFF
NA | once | TRBJ2-4 | 15 | TRBV21-1 | TGTGCCAGCTTAGGCAGGGGGGCAGCCAAAAACATTCAGTACTTC | CASLGRGAAKNIQYF
TRBD1 | NA | TRBJ2-3 | 15 | TRBV5-1 | TGCGCCAGCAGCTGGGGGACAGTCGACACAGATACGCAGTATTTT | CASSWGTVDTDTQYF
TRBD2 | once | TRBJ2-5 | 14 | TRBV27 | TGTGCCAGCAGGTCCGGGACTAGTTCACAGACCCAGTACTTC | CASRSGTSSQTQYF
TRBD1 | NA | TRBJ1-3 | 17 | TRBV7-9 | TGTGCCAGCAGCTTCGTACGGGGACAGGGAGCTGGAAACACCATATATTTT | CASSFVRGQGAGNTIYF
NA | NA | TRBJ1-2 | 12 | TRBV30 | TGTGCCTGGGGCCTAGGCCGCGCGGGCTACACCTTC | CAWGLGRAGYTF
NA | NA | TRBJ2-1 | 15 | TRBV4-1 | TGCGCCAGCAGCCCCCTCCGACCTCCCGGGAATGAGCAGTTCTTC | CASSPLRPPGNEQFF
TRBD1 | NA | TRBJ1-5 | 15 | TRBV30 | TGTGCCTGGAGCCCCGGGACAGCCGAAAATCAGCCCCAGCATTTT | CAWSPGTAENQPQHF
NA | NA | TRBJ2-7 | 14 | TRBV6-6 | TGTGCCAGCAGCCCGAGCAGGATTACCTACGAGCAGTACTTC | CASSPSRITYEQYF
NA | NA | TRBJ1-1 | 13 | TRBV30 | TGTGCCTGGGCGGGGGGCTTGGACACTGAAGCTTTCTTT | CAWAGGLDTEAFF
TRBD2 | NA | TRBJ2-5 | 17 | TRBV7-8 | TGTGCCAGCAGCTCGGGACTAGCGGGATCGGACCTGGAGACCCAGTACTTC | CASSSGLAGSDLETQYF
TRBD2 | NA | TRBJ2-1 | 16 | TRBV5-1 | TGCGCCAGCAGCCCCCTGGGTCTAGCGGTAAACAATGAGCAGTTCTTC | CASSPLGLAVNNEQFF
TRBD2 | NA | TRBJ2-1 | 17 | TRBV7-6 | TGTGCCAGCAGCTTAGAGGTGGCTAGCGGGAGTATAGATGAGCAGTTCTTC | CASSLEVASGSIDEQFF
TRBD1 | NA | TRBJ1-1 | 17 | TRBV23-1 | TGCGCCAGCAGTCAAAGGGGGCTACAATCAATGGGGACTGAAGCTTTCTTT | CASSQRGLQSMGTEAFF
TRBD2 | NA | TRBJ2-1 | 15 | TRBV27 | TGTGCCAGCAGTTTCCTAGCGGGAGGGGCCAATGAGCAGTTCTTC | CASSFLAGGANEQFF
TRBD1 | few | TRBJ1-5 | 14 | TRBV18 | TGTGCCAGCTCACCACGGCAGGGGGAAGAGCCCCAGCATTTT | CASSPRQGEEPQHF
TRBD1 | NA | TRBJ2-6 | 15 | TRBV7-6 | TGTGCCAGCAGCTCCTTAGGACAGGGAGGAGGCGTCCTGACTTTC | CASSSLGQGGGVLTF
TRBD1 | few | TRBJ2-7 | 13 | TRBV29-1 | TGCAGCGTAACCCGGGACAGCGCCTACGAGCAGTACTTC | CSVTRDSAYEQYF
NA | NA | TRBJ2-1 | 14 | TRBV6-4 | TGTGCCAGCAGTGACGGGAGCTCCTACAATGAGCAGTTCTTC | CASSDGSSYNEQFF
NA | NA | TRBJ1-2 | 15 | TRBV7-2 | TGTGCCAGCAGCTTAGGGGTTGGCCAGGGGTATGGCTACACCTTC | CASSLGVGQGYGYTF
TRBD2 | NA | TRBJ2-3 | 16 | TRBV12-5 | TGTGCTAGTGGTTTGTCATTGAGCGGGAGGGCAGATACGCAGTATTTT | CASGLSLSGRADTQYF
NA | NA | TRBJ2-7 | 16 | TRBV5-5 | TGTGCCAGCAGCCCTACTGGAGGGGTGGAGATCCACGAGCAGTACTTC | CASSPTGGVEIHEQYF
NA | NA | TRBJ2-1 | 13 | TRBV27 | TGTGCCAGCAGTTTATCGGGCAACAATGAGCAGTTCTTC | CASSLSGNNEQFF
TRBD2 | NA | TRBJ2-3 | 17 | TRBV4-2 | TGTGCCAGCAGCCAAGGTACTAGCGGGGGAGGGACAGATACGCAGTATTTT | CASSQGTSGGGTDTQYF
NA | NA | TRBJ2-5 | 14 | TRBV6-5 | TGTGCCAGCAGTAGGGGGGGGCTCCAAGAGACCCAGTACTTC | CASSRGGLQETQYF
NA | NA | TRBJ2-7 | 13 | TRBV10-3 | TGTGCCATCACCGCGGACAGAACCTACGAGCAGTACTTC | CAITADRTYEQYF
TRBD2 | NA | TRBJ2-2 | 16 | TRBV19 | TGTGCCAGTAGTATTCCCACTAGCGCTTACACCGGGGAGCTGTTTTTT | CASSIPTSAYTGELFF
TRBD2 | NA | TRBJ2-7 | 16 | TRBV2 | TGTGCCAGCAGTGAAGGGCTAGCGGAGCCCTCGGAGGAGCAGTACTTC | CASSEGLAEPSEEQYF
TRBD2 | NA | TRBJ2-1 | 15 | TRBV6-4 | TGTGCCAGCAGTCGGACGGTGGGAGGGTTCGAGGAGCAGTTCTTC | CASSRTVGGFEEQFF
TRBD2 | NA | TRBJ2-3 | 15 | TRBV19 | TGTGCCAGTAGTAAGGGACTAGTTGGCACAGATACGCAGTATTTT | CASSKGLVGTDTQYF
TRBD1 | NA | TRBJ2-3 | 15 | TRBV14 | TGTGCCAGCAGCCCGGACAGGGTCCGCACAGATACGCAGTATTTT | CASSPDRVRTDTQYF